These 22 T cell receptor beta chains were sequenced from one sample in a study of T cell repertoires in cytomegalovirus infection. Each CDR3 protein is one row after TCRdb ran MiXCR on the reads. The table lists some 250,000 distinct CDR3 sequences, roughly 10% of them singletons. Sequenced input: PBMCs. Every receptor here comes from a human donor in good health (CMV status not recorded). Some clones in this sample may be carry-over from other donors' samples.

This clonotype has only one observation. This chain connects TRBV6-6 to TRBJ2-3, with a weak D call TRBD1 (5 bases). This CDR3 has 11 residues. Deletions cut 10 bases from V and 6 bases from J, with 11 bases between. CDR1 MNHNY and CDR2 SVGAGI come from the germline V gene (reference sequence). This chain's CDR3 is CATLGVDTQYF. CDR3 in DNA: TGTGCCACCTTAGGGGTCGATACGCAGTATTTT.

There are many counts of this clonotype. CDR3 in amino acids: CASSQEATGETQYF. The CDR3 coding sequence is TGCGCCAGCAGCCAAGAGGCGACAGGAGAGACCCAGTACTTC. J is TRBJ2-5 and V is TRBV4-1, with a weak D call TRBD1 (6 bases). Looked up from germline, CDR1 is MGHRA and CDR2 is YSYEKL. CDR3 length equals 14 residues. V shed 0 bases and J shed 4 bases, with 9 bases lying between them.

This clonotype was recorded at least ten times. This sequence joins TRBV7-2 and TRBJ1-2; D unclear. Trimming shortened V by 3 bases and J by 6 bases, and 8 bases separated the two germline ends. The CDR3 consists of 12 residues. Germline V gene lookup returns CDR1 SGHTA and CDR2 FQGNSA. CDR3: CASSFRTDGYTF. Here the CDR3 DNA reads TGTGCCAGCAGCTTCCGGACGGATGGCTACACCTTC.

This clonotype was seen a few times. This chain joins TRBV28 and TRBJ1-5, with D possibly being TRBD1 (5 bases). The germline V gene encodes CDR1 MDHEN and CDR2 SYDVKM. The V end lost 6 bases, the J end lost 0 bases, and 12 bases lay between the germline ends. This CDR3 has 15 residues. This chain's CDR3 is CASRRDGASNQPQHF. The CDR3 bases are TGTGCCAGCAGACGGGACGGGGCTAGCAATCAGCCCCAGCATTTT.

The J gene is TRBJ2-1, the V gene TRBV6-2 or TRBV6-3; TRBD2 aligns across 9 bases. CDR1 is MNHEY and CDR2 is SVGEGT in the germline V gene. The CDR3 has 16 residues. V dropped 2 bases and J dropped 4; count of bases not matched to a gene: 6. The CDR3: CASSYGSGGWYNEQFF. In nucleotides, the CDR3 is TGTGCCAGCAGTTACGGTAGCGGGGGTTGGTACAATGAGCAGTTCTTC.

The CDR3 DNA follows: TGTGCCAGCAGTTCACGACGGTGGCAGGGGGGCACAGATACGCAGTATTTT. Translated, it gives CASSSRRWQGGTDTQYF. V is TRBV12-3 or TRBV12-4 and J is TRBJ2-3; 7 bases are shared with TRBD1. Unmatched junction bases numbered 11, after V lost 4 bases and J lost 1 base. The CDR3 extends over 17 amino acids.

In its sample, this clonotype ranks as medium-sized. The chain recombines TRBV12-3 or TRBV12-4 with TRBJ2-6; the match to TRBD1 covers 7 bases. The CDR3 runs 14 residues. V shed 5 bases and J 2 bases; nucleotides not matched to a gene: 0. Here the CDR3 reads CASSQGAGANVLTF. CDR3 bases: TGTGCCAGCAGTCAGGGGGCTGGGGCCAACGTCCTGACTTTC.

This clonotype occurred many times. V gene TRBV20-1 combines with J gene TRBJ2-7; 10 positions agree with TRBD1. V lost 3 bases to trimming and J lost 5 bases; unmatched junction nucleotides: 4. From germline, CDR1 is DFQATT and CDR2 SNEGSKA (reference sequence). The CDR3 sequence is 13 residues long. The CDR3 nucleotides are TGCAGTGCTAGGGGACAGGGGCCCAACGAGCAGTACTTC. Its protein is CSARGQGPNEQYF.

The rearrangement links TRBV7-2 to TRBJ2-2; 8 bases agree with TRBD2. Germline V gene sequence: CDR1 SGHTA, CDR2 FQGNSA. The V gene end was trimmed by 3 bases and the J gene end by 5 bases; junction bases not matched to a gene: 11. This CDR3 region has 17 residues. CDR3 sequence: CASSFRGGGVLTGELFF. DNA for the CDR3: TGTGCCAGCAGCTTTCGGGGGGGCGGGGTGCTGACCGGGGAGCTGTTTTTT.

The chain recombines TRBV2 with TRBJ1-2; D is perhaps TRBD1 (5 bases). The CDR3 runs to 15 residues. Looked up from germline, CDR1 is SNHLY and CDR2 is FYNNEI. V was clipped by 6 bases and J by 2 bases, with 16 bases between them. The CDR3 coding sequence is TGTGCCAGCAGCCTAAAGGTGGCAGGGAACTATGGCTACACCTTC. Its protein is CASSLKVAGNYGYTF.

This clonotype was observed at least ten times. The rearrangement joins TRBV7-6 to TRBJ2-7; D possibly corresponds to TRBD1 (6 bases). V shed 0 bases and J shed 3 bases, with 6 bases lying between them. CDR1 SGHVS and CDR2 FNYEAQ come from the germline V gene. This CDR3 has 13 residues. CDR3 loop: CASSLAGGYEQYF. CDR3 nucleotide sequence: TGTGCCAGCAGCTTAGCAGGGGGCTACGAGCAGTACTTC.

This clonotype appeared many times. As DNA, the CDR3 is TGTGCCAGCAGCTTAGGTCCACCCCCTGGCACTGAAGCTTTCTTT. Translating gives CASSLGPPPGTEAFF. The chain joins TRBV7-8 to TRBJ1-1, with D uncertain. Germline V gene sequence: CDR1 SGHVS, CDR2 FQNEAQ. The CDR3 totals 15 residues. V was shortened by 1 base and J by 4 bases, with 13 bases between the two germline ends.

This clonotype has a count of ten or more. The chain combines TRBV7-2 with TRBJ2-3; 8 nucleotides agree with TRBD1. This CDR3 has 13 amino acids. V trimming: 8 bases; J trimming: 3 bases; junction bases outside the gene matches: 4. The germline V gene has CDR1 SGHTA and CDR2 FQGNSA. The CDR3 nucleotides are TGTGCCAGCTTGAGGACAGGGACAGATACGCAGTATTTT. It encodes CASLRTGTDTQYF.

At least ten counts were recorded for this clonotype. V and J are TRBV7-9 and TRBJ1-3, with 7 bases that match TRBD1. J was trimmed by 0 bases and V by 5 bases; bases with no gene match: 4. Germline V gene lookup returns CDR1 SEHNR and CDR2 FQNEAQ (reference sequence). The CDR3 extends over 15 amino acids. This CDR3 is CASSLGTASGNTIYF. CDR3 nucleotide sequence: TGTGCCAGCAGCCTCGGGACAGCCTCTGGAAACACCATATATTTT.

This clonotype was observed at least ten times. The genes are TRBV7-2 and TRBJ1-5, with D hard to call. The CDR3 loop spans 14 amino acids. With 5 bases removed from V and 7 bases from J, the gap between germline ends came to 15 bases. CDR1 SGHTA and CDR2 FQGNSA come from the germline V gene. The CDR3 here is CASSPVPGVQPQHF. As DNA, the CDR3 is TGTGCCAGCAGCCCTGTCCCGGGAGTACAGCCCCAGCATTTT. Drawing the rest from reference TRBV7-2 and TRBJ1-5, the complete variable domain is GAGVSQSPSNKVTEKGKDVELRCDPISGHTALYWYRQSLGQGLEFLIYFQGNSAPDKSGLPSDRFSAERTGGSVSTLTIQRTQQEDSAVYLCASSPVPGVQPQHFGDGTRLSIL.

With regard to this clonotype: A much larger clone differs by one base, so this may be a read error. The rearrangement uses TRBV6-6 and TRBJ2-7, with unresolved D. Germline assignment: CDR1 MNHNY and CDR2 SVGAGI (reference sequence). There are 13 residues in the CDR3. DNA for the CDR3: TGTGCCAGCAGTGCCCTACCCTCCTTCGAGCAGTACTTC. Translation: CASSALPSFEQYF.

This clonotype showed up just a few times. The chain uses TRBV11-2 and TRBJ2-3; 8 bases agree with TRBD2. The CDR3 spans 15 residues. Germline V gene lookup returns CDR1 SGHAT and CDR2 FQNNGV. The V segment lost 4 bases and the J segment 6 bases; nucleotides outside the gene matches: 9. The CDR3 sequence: CASSSPGLAGDTQYF. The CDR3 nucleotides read TGTGCCAGCAGCTCCCCGGGCTTAGCGGGGGATACGCAGTATTTT.

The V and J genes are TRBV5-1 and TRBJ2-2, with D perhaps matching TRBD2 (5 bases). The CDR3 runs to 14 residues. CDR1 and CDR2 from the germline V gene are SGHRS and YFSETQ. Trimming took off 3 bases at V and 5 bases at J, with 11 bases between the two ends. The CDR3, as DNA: TGCGCCAGCAGCTCGGCACTAGTTACCGGGGAGCTGTTTTTT. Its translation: CASSSALVTGELFF. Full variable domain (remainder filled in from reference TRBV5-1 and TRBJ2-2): KAGVTQTPRYLIKTRGQQVTLSCSPISGHRSVSWYQQTPGQGLQFLFEYFSETQRNKGNFPGRFSGRQFSNSRSEMNVSTLELGDSALYLCASSSALVTGELFFGEGSRLTVL.

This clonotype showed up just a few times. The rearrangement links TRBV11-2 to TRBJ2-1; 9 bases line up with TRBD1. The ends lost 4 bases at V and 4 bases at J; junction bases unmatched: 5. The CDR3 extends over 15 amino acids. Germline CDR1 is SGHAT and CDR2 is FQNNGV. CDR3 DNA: TGTGCCAGCAGCTGGGGGACAGGGACATACAATGAGCAGTTCTTC. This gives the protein CASSWGTGTYNEQFF.

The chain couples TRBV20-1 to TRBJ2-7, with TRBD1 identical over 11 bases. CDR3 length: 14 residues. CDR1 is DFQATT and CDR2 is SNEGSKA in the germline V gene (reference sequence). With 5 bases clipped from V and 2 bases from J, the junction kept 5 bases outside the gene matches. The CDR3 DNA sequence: TGCAGTGCTGAACCGGGACAGGGGGCCTACGAGCAGTACTTC. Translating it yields CSAEPGQGAYEQYF.

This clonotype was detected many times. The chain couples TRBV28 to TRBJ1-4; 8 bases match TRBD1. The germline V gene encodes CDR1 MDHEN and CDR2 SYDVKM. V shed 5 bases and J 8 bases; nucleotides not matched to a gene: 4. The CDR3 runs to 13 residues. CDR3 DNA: TGTGCCAGCAGTCAACAGGGGGTAGAAAAACTGTTTTTT. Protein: CASSQQGVEKLFF. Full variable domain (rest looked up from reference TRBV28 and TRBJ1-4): DVKVTQSSRYLVKRTGEKVFLECVQDMDHENMFWYRQDPGLGLRLIYFSYDVKMKEKGDIPEGYSVSREKKERFSLILESASTNQTSMYLCASSQQGVEKLFFGSGTQLSVL.

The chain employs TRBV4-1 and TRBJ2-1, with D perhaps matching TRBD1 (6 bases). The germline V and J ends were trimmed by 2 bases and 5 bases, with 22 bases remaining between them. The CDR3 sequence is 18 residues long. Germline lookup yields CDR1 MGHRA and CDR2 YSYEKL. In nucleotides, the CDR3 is TGCGCCAGCAGCCAACCAAGTTCAGGGGTGGTGCGCGACAATGAGCAGTTCTTC. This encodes CASSQPSSGVVRDNEQFF.